This TCR beta chain was observed in a study of CD8 T cells in Susac syndrome. The V and J ends lost 1 base and 7 bases respectively, with 11 bases between them. CDR3 length: 15 amino acids. From germline, CDR1 is MDHEN and CDR2 SYDVKM. CD8+ and CD4+ T cells from blood underwent TCR beta sequencing, which was carried out in a high-throughput format. The study used treatment-naive patients who had stable or active relapsing-remitting disease as multiple sclerosis controls. cDNA came from approximately 0.5 to 1 ug RNA primed by random hexamers. A multiplex approach, immunoSEQ multiplex PCR, amplified TCR beta CDR3 across 54 Vbeta and 13 Jbeta. One entry per CDR3 protein, called by TCRdb with MiXCR from the immunoSEQ multiplex PCR reads. This table has roughly 120,000 distinct CDR3 sequences, roughly 94% appearing once.

The specimen was CD4+ T cells from PBMCs. The TCR sequence derives from a human donor with multiple sclerosis. This chain uses TRBV28 with TRBJ1-6; possible D gene TRBD1, 6 bases. CDR3 loop: CASSLLSGDNSPLHF. CDR3 sequence (DNA): TGTGCCAGCAGTTTATTATCAGGGGACAATTCACCCCTCCACTTT.